The entry below gives a single T cell receptor (beta chain) sequence along with its context. Its specificity is unknown. The data were obtained in a study of T cell repertoires in aging, cancer and after chemotherapy. Study-wide results and caveats: In healthy donors, age-related TCR diversity loss mainly reflected lost richness. Age-matched healthy donors had significantly more diverse, less clonal blood TCR repertoires than untreated cancer patients.

Rearranged V-D-J TRB sequences were amplified with a mixed TRB-A/B primer pool. TCRdb ran MiXCR on the multiplex PCR reads and lists one entry per CDR3 protein. The sample yields about 12,000 distinct CDR3 sequences, less than 25% seen once. TCR beta rearrangements were amplified from peripheral blood genomic DNA. Trimming removed 4 bases from V and 4 bases from J; junction bases left unmatched: 8. The CDR3 spans 15 residues. The germline CDR1 and CDR2 sequences are MGHRA and YSYEKL. This clonotype originated in a human donor in good health. The sequenced material came from blood. The gene calls are TRBV4-1 and TRBJ1-1, with 8 bases that match TRBD1. The CDR3 coding sequence is TGCGCCAGCAGCCCGTTGACAGGGGTCTTCACTGAAGCTTTCTTT. Its translation: CASSPLTGVFTEAFF.